This T cell receptor beta chain was retrieved from a study of regulatory T cells in long-lasting Graves disease. With V trimmed by 5 bases and J by 4 bases, 10 bases remained unmatched. This CDR3 contains 15 residues. From germline, CDR1 is LNHDA and CDR2 SQIVND (reference sequence). Investigators prepared the TCR beta libraries by applying iRepertoire HTBI primers and Arm-PCR of CDR3 regions. From the multiplex PCR reads, TCRdb called clonotypes with MiXCR, one entry per CDR3 protein. The sample lists around 330,000 distinct CDR3 sequences, 15% to 20% occurring once. Study-level points and caveats: Patients whose Graves' disease persisted exhibited lower TCR diversity than those newly diagnosed. Persistent disease exhibited a predilection for TRBV28, TRBJ1-2 and TRBJ2-5.

This clonotype was found a few times. The antigen remains unidentified. The time point: newly diagnosed GD, antithyroid drugs for less than 3 months. Construction of the TCR library relied on RNA isolated from PBMCs. The genes are TRBV19 and TRBJ2-7; 8 nucleotides agree with TRBD1. The sequence derives from a female donor with Graves disease. Material: peripheral blood mononuclear cells (PBMCs), obtained at new diagnosis, from a patient treated with antithyroid drugs. CDR3 DNA: TGTGCCAGTAGTCCCCGGGCAGGGGGCAATTACGAGCAGTACTTC. Its translation: CASSPRAGGNYEQYF.